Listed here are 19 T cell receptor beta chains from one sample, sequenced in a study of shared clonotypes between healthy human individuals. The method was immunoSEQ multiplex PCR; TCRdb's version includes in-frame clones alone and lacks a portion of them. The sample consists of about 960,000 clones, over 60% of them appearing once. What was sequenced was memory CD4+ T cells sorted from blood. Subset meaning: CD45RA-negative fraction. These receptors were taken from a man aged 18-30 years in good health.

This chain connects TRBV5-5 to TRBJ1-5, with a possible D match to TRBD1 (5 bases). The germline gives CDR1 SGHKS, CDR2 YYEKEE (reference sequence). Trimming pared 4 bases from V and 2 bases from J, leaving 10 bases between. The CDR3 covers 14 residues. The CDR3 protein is CASSLQGGNQPQHF. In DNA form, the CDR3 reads TGTGCCAGCAGCCTTCAAGGGGGCAATCAGCCCCAGCATTTT.

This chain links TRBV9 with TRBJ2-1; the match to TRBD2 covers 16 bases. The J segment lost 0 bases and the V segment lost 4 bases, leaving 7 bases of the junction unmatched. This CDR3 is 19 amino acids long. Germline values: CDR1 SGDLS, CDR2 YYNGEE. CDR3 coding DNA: TGTGCCAGCAGCCCTAGCGGGACTAGCGGGGGGGCCTCCTACAATGAGCAGTTCTTC. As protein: CASSPSGTSGGASYNEQFF.

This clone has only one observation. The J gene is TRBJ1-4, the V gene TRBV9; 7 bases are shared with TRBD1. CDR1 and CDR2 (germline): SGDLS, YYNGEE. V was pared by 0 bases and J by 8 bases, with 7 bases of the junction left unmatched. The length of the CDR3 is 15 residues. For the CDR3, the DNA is TGTGCCAGCAGCGTAGGTGATCCAGGGGGAGAAAAACTGTTTTTT. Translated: CASSVGDPGGEKLFF.

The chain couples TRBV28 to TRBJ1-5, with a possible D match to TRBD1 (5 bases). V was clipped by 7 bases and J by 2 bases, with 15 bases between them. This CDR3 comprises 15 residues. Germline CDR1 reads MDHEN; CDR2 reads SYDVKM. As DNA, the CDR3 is TGTGCCAGCACCAGTGGGGGTGGGGGCAATCAGCCCCAGCATTTT. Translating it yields CASTSGGGGNQPQHF.

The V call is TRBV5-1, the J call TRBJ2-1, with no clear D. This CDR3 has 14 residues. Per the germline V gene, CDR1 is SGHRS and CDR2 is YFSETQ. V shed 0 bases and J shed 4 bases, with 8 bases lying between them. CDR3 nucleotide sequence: TGCGCCAGCAGCTTGGATTCTACTTACAATGAGCAGTTCTTC. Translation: CASSLDSTYNEQFF.

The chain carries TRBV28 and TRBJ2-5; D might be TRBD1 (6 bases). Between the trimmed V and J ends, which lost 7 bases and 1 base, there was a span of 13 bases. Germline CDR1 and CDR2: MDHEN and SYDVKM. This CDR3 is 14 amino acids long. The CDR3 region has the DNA TGTGCCAGCAAAGACAGGCTACTCCAAGAGACCCAGTACTTC. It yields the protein CASKDRLLQETQYF.

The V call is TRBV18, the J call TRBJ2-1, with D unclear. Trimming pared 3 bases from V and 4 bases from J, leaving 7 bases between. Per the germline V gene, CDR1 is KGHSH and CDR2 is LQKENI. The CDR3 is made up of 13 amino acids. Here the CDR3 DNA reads TGTGCCAGCTCACCTAGTCCGTACAATGAGCAGTTCTTC. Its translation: CASSPSPYNEQFF.

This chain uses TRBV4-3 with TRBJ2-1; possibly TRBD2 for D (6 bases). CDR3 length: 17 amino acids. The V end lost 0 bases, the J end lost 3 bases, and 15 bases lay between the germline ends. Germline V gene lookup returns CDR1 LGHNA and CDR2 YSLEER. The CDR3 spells CASSQEMGGGYYNEQFF. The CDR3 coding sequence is TGCGCCAGCAGCCAAGAGATGGGGGGAGGATACTACAATGAGCAGTTCTTC.

CDR3 loop: CATKITLAGFYGYTF. For the CDR3, the DNA is TGTGCCACCAAAATAACCTTGGCCGGTTTCTATGGCTACACCTTC. The chain couples TRBV6-5 to TRBJ1-2; D gene ambiguous. CDR3 length: 15 residues. Germline V CDR1 and CDR2: MNHEY, SVGAGI. V was cut by 10 bases and J by 4 bases, with 22 bases left in between.

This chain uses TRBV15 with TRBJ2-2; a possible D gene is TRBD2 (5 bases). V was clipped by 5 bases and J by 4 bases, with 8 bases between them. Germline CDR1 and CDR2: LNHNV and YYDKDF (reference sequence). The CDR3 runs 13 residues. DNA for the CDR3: TGTGCCACCAGCCGGGGAACCACCGGGGAGCTGTTTTTT. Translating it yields CATSRGTTGELFF.

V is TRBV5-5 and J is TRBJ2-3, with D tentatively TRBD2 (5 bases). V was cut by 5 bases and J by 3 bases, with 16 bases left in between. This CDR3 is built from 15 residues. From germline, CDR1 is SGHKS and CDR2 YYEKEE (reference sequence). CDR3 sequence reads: CASSSDFSRTDTQYF. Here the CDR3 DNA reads TGTGCCAGCAGTTCGGACTTCTCGAGGACAGATACGCAGTATTTT.

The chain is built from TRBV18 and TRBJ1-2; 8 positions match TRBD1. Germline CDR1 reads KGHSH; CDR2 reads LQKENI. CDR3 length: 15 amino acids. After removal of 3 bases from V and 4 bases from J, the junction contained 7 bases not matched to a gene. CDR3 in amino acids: CASSPPLDRAYGYTF. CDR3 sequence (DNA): TGTGCCAGCTCACCGCCTCTGGACAGGGCCTATGGCTACACCTTC.

The CDR3 sequence is CASRGGGQGTGYTF. Written as DNA, the CDR3 is TGCGCCAGCAGGGGAGGAGGACAGGGGACCGGCTACACCTTC. This chain uses TRBV5-1 with TRBJ1-2; the match to TRBD1 covers 9 bases. Germline V gives CDR1 SGHRS, CDR2 YFSETQ. The CDR3 totals 14 residues. The J segment lost 8 bases and the V segment lost 5 bases, leaving 10 bases of the junction unmatched.

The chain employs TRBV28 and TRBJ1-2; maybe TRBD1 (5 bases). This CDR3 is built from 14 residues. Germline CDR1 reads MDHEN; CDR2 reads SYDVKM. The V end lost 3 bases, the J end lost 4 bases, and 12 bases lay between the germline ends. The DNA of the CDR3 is TGTGCCAGCAGTTTTTTGAGGGGCGGCTATGGCTACACCTTC. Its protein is CASSFLRGGYGYTF.

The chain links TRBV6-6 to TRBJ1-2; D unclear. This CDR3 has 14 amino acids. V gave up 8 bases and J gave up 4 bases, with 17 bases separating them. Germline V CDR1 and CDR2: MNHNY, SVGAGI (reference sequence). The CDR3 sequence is CASLSIQTFYGYTF. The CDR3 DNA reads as TGTGCCAGCCTTTCGATACAGACGTTCTATGGCTACACCTTC.

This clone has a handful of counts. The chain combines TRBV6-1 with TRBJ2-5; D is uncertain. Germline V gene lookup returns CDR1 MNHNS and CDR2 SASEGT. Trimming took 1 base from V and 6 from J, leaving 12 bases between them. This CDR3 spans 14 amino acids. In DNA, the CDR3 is TGTGCCAGCAGTGAAGTGTCTAGGGTTCAGACCCAGTACTTC. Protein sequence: CASSEVSRVQTQYF.

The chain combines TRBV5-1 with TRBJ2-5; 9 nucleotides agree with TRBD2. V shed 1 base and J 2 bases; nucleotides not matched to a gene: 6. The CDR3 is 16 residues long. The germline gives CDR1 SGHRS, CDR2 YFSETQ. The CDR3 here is CASSLMLAGNQETQYF. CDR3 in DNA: TGCGCCAGCAGCTTGATGCTAGCGGGAAATCAAGAGACCCAGTACTTC.

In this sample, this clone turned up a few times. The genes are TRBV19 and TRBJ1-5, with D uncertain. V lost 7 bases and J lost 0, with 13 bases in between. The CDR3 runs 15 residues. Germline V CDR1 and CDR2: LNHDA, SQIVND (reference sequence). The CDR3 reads CASTMEGNSNQPQHF. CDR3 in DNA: TGTGCCAGTACCATGGAGGGTAATAGCAATCAGCCCCAGCATTTT.

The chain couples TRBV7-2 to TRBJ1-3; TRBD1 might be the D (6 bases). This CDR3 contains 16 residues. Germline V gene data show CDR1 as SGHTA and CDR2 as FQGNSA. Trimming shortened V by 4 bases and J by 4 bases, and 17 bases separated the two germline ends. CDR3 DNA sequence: TGTGCCAGCAGCTCCAGGGGAGGGGGATCCGGAAACACCATATATTTT. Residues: CASSSRGGGSGNTIYF.